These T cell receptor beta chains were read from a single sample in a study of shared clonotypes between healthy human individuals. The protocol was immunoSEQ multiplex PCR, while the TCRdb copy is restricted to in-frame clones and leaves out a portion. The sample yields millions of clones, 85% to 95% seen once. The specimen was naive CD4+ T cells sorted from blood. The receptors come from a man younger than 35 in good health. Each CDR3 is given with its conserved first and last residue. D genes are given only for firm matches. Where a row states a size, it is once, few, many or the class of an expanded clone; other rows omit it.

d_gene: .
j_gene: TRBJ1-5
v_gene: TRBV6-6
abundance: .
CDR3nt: TGTGCCAGCAGTTCCCGGGACCTTCAGCCCCAGCATTTT
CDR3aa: CASSSRDLQPQHF

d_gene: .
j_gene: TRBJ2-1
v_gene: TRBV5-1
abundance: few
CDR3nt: TGCGCCAGCAGCTTGCCTCGGCGGGCTTACAATGAGCAGTTCTTC
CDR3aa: CASSLPRRAYNEQFF

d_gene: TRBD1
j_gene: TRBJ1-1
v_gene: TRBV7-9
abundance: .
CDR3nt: TGTGCCAGCAGCTCCGGGGACAGAAGGAACACTGAAGCTTTCTTT
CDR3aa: CASSSGDRRNTEAFF

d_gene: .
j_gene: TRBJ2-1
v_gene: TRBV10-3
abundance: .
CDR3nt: TGTGCCACGAGTCGGACAGACGTTCATGAGCAGTTCTTC
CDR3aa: CATSRTDVHEQFF

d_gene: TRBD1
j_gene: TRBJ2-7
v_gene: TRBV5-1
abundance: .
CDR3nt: TGCGCCAGCAGCTCAGGGACAGAGTCCTCCGAGCAGTACTTC
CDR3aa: CASSSGTESSEQYF

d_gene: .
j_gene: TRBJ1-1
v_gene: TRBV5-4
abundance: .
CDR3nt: TGTGCCAGCAGGGAAACTACAGGGTTGAACACTGAAGCTTTCTTT
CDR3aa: CASRETTGLNTEAFF

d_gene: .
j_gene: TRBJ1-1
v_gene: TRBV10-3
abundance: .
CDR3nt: TGTGCCATCAGTGTATCCATGAACACTGAAGCTTTCTTT
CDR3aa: CAISVSMNTEAFF

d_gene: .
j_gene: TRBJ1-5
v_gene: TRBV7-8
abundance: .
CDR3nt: TGTGCCAGCAGCTTCCTACAAACCCCTTCGACGCCCCAGCATTTT
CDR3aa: CASSFLQTPSTPQHF

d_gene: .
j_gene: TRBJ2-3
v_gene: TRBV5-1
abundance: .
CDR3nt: TGCGCCAGCACCCTATCCCCGGGACGGATCACAGATACGCAGTATTTT
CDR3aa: CASTLSPGRITDTQYF

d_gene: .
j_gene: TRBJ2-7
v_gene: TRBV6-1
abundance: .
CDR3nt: TGTGCCAGCAGTGAAGCCATAAGGGGGACCGCCTACGAGCAGTACTTC
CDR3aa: CASSEAIRGTAYEQYF